This is a list of T cell receptor beta chains from one sample in a study of identical twins. A single record per CDR3 protein comes from TCRdb applying MiXCR to the 5' RACE reads. Among about 900,000 distinct CDR3 sequences listed, about 12% were seen once. The sample was also linked to a second study, of yellow fever vaccine responses in identical twins.

The sample was PBMCs. Source of these receptors: a woman in her late teens or twenties in good health. Both conserved end residues are part of each CDR3. D genes are given only for firm matches. Rows give clone size only sometimes, using once, few, many, or a class for an expanded clone.

d_gene: .; abundance: many; j_gene: TRBJ2-3; v_gene: TRBV7-2; CDR3nt: TGTGCCAGCAGCTCTCGTGCTACCACAGATACGCAGTATTTT; CDR3aa: CASSSRATTDTQYF
d_gene: TRBD2; abundance: few; j_gene: TRBJ2-7; v_gene: TRBV20-1; CDR3nt: TGCAGTGCTAGAGAAGCGGGAGCCTACGAGCAGTACTTC; CDR3aa: CSAREAGAYEQYF
d_gene: .; abundance: .; j_gene: TRBJ1-5; v_gene: TRBV6-1; CDR3nt: TGTGCCAGCACAAATACGGGCAATCAGCCCCAGCATTTT; CDR3aa: CASTNTGNQPQHF
d_gene: TRBD1; abundance: .; j_gene: TRBJ1-2; v_gene: TRBV12-3/TRBV12-4; CDR3nt: TGTGCCAGCAGTTTAACGCAGGGGGCGCGGGGCTACACCTTC; CDR3aa: CASSLTQGARGYTF
d_gene: TRBD1; abundance: few; j_gene: TRBJ1-6; v_gene: TRBV4-1; CDR3nt: TGCGCCAGCAGGTTGAGGACAGGGGGGTCACCCCTCCACTTT; CDR3aa: CASRLRTGGSPLHF
d_gene: TRBD1; abundance: few; j_gene: TRBJ2-2; v_gene: TRBV20-1; CDR3nt: TGCAGTGCTACCAGGACAGGGGCGAACACCGGGGAGCTGTTTTTT; CDR3aa: CSATRTGANTGELFF
d_gene: .; abundance: .; j_gene: TRBJ2-3; v_gene: TRBV6-5; CDR3nt: TGTGCCAGCAGTTACTTGGGCGGCACTAGCACAGATACGCAGTATTTT; CDR3aa: CASSYLGGTSTDTQYF
d_gene: TRBD2; abundance: .; j_gene: TRBJ2-5; v_gene: TRBV15; CDR3nt: TGTGCCACCAGCCAGACGGGAGGGTACGGATTCCAAGAGACCCAGTACTTC; CDR3aa: CATSQTGGYGFQETQYF
d_gene: .; abundance: many; j_gene: TRBJ2-1; v_gene: TRBV9; CDR3nt: TGTGCCAGCAGCCCCGATAGGACGGGGGGCTTGGATGAGCAGTTCTTC; CDR3aa: CASSPDRTGGLDEQFF
d_gene: TRBD1; abundance: many; j_gene: TRBJ2-4; v_gene: TRBV12-3/TRBV12-4; CDR3nt: TGTGCCAGCAGTCCGGGACAGGGTAGCAACATTCAGTACTTC; CDR3aa: CASSPGQGSNIQYF
d_gene: TRBD2; abundance: many; j_gene: TRBJ2-1; v_gene: TRBV29-1; CDR3nt: TGCAGCGTTGGTTTGCGGGAGAACAATGAGCAGTTCTTC; CDR3aa: CSVGLRENNEQFF
d_gene: .; abundance: .; j_gene: TRBJ1-1; v_gene: TRBV11-2; CDR3nt: TGTGCCAGCAGAGACACGTCAGGGGACACTGAAGCTTTCTTT; CDR3aa: CASRDTSGDTEAFF